This TCR beta chain was captured in a study of a mutant IDH1 vaccine in newly diagnosed glioma. Study-wide context: Patients received eight vaccinations in weeks 1, 3, 5, 7, 11, 15, 19, 23. Most had both radiotherapy and temozolomide beforehand; others had only one. The first vaccination came 4-6 weeks after radiotherapy alone, or with temozolomide cycles.

The CDR3 is 17 amino acids. The V and J ends lost 5 bases and 0 bases respectively, with 17 bases between them. Germline V gives CDR1 SGHDT, CDR2 YYEEEE. The data were produced by immunoSEQ multiplex PCR, yet TCRdb's version contains in-frame clones alone and is incomplete. The data contain 35,000 to 55,000 clones, about 81% of them singletons. Concerning this clone itself: Its antigen remains unknown.

Time point indicated: week 23, last vaccination. Vaccination comprised doses that each held 300 ug of mutant IDH1 20-mer peptide, plus topical imiquimod. This TCR was sampled from a woman aged 18-35 years with glioma. Some clones in this sample may be carry-over from other donors' samples. The rearrangement joins TRBV5-6 to TRBJ2-2; D gene unclear. The sample in question was PBMCs, obtained from a glioma patient whose treatment included an IDH1 peptide vaccine. In nucleotides, the CDR3 is TGTGCCAGCAGTCGATTCCAGGTGCTCGCGAACACCGGGGAGCTGTTTTTT. This translates into CASSRFQVLANTGELFF.